The 8 T cell receptor beta chains below come from one sample, sequenced in a study of blood T cell repertoires in COVID-19. Some clones are missing from TCRdb's copy, which holds only in-frame ones; the method was immunoSEQ multiplex PCR. The sample shows around 150,000 clones, 86% of them seen only once. The source material was peripheral blood. The source is a man younger than 30 with acute or convalescent COVID-19.

The chain links TRBV4-2 to TRBJ1-2; the D gene is possibly TRBD1 (5 bases). This CDR3 spans 15 amino acids. Germline V CDR1 and CDR2: LGHNA, YNFKEQ. V was clipped by 2 bases and J by 5 bases, with 15 bases between them. CDR3 DNA: TGTGCCAGCAGCCAAAAGACCCCGACAGAGTATGGCTACACCTTC. Its protein product is CASSQKTPTEYGYTF.

V gene TRBV18 combines with J gene TRBJ2-1, with D possibly matching TRBD1 (5 bases). The CDR3 sequence is 15 residues long. Trimming cost V 2 bases and J 7 bases, with 15 bases left between them. From germline, CDR1 is KGHSH and CDR2 LQKENI. The CDR3 sequence: CASSPVAGSWNEQFF. DNA of the CDR3: TGTGCCAGCTCACCAGTGGCAGGGTCTTGGAATGAGCAGTTCTTC. Using reference TRBV18 and TRBJ2-1 for the parts outside the CDR3, the full variable domain is NAGVMQNPRHLVRRRGQEARLRCSPMKGHSHVYWYRQLPEEGLKFMVYLQKENIIDESGMPKERFSAEFPKEGPSILRIQQVVRGDSAAYFCASSPVAGSWNEQFFGPGTRLTVL.

The rearrangement joins TRBV5-4 to TRBJ2-3; D is possibly TRBD2 (5 bases). CDR3 length equals 14 residues. Per germline, CDR1 SGHNT and CDR2 YYREEE (reference sequence). V was shortened by 4 bases and J by 2 bases, with 11 bases between the two germline ends. This CDR3 reads CASSLPGYTDTQYF. In DNA, the CDR3 is TGTGCCAGCAGCCTACCGGGGTACACAGATACGCAGTATTTT.

This clone was picked up one time. V usage is TRBV27 and J usage is TRBJ1-5, with a possible D match to TRBD1 (5 bases). Germline loops: CDR1 MNHEY, CDR2 SMNVEV (reference sequence). This CDR3 is 14 amino acids long. Trimming left V 1 base short and J 4 bases short, with 8 bases between. The CDR3 spells CASSLLAGNQPQHF. CDR3 nucleotides: TGTGCCAGCAGTTTATTAGCAGGGAATCAGCCCCAGCATTTT.

V usage is TRBV12-2 and J usage is TRBJ2-7; TRBD1, the table's D call, lacks a check against the DNA. TRBV12-2 is labeled a pseudogene. This CDR3 has 15 residues. CDR3 bases: TGTGCAAGTCGCTTAGCGCTCAGGTATTCCTACGAGCAGTACGTC. Residues: CASRLALRYSYEQYV.

The chain links TRBV19 to TRBJ2-7; 8 bases are shared with TRBD1. The V and J ends lost 3 bases and 0 bases, in that order; junction bases with no gene match: 19. Germline loops: CDR1 LNHDA, CDR2 SQIVND (reference sequence). This CDR3 has 20 residues. CDR3 nucleotides: TGTGCCAGTAGTATTCGTTTATTATTAGGGACAGGTCGCTTCTCCTACGAGCAGTACTTC. Protein sequence: CASSIRLLLGTGRFSYEQYF.

The chain links TRBV11-2 to TRBJ1-2; weak D call: TRBD1 (6 bases). V lost 0 bases, J lost 0 bases, and 8 bases lay in between. In germline, CDR1 is SGHAT, CDR2 FQNNGV. The CDR3 spans 15 residues. DNA of the CDR3: TGTGCCAGCAGCTTAGAGGGGACAACTAACTATGGCTACACCTTC. This translates into CASSLEGTTNYGYTF.

The chain is built from TRBV7-6 and TRBJ1-2, with TRBD1 identical over 10 bases. Germline V gene data show CDR1 as SGHVS and CDR2 as FNYEAQ. With V trimmed by 3 bases and J by 8 bases, 3 bases remained unmatched. The CDR3 is 13 residues long. DNA of the CDR3: TGTGCCAGCAGCTTTGGGACAGGGGAAGGCTACACCTTC. It is translated as CASSFGTGEGYTF.